Ten or more counts support the clone carrying this TCR beta chain. Antigen unknown. TCRdb re-derived calls from the reads in MiXCR, one entry per CDR3 protein. The table records roughly 190,000 distinct CDR3 sequences, more than 9% of them present only once. These data are taken from a study of T cell repertoires in cytomegalovirus infection. Study summary: Public TCR beta signatures were indicative of both CMV infection and a matching HLA type. Study-wide results and limits: Ex vivo, HLA-C-restricted CMV-specific TCR beta clonotypes prevailed over the rest of the response.

V lost 1 base, J lost 0 bases, and 10 bases lay in between. The CDR3 extends over 16 amino acids. Germline loops: CDR1 MDHEN, CDR2 SYDVKM. Sequencing used PBMCs. This clonotype was sampled from a human donor in good health (CMV status not recorded). Some clones in this sample may be carry-over from other donors' samples. This chain links TRBV28 with TRBJ1-3; no definite D call. DNA for the CDR3: TGTGCCAGCAGTTTATCAGGACGGGGCTCTGGAAACACCATATATTTT. This codes for CASSLSGRGSGNTIYF.